This TCR beta chain was recovered during a study of T-cell memory formation after mild COVID-19. The junction had 6 bases not matched to a gene; V was cut back by 0 bases and J by 2 bases. The germline V gene has CDR1 MGHRA and CDR2 YSYEKL. CDR3 size: 16 residues. The 5'RACE method, run with constant-segment primers, produced TCR alpha and TCR beta cDNA libraries (carrying sample barcodes and UMIs). TCRdb re-called the 5' RACE reads with MiXCR, one entry per CDR3 protein. The profile shows 250,000 to 400,000 distinct CDR3 sequences, more than 13% of them singletons. Input material: PBMCs or a T cell subset sorted from them (not recorded which). The clonotype originates from a man aged 18 to 29 who had mild COVID-19 (a few samples of this study predate the infection). Cell type and time point are not known. The V call is TRBV4-1, the J call TRBJ2-5; the match to TRBD2 covers 7 bases. CDR3 sequence reads: CASSQDLADYQETQYF. In DNA, the CDR3 is TGCGCCAGCAGCCAAGACCTAGCGGATTATCAAGAGACCCAGTACTTC.